A single count supports the clone carrying this T cell receptor (beta chain). Its target is not known. The sequenced template was RNA, covering the TCR beta CDR3 region. The library came from an HTBI-primed first-round RT-PCR and a second-round multiplex PCR. TCRdb re-derived calls from the multiplex PCR reads in MiXCR, one entry per CDR3 protein. The data show over 450,000 distinct CDR3 sequences, around an eighth seen once. Ophthalmopathy-affected donors exhibited moderate-to-severe activity, CAS ≥3, NOSPECS ≥4, and duration under 3 months. No donor had other autoimmune disease, uncontrolled infection, pregnancy or lactation. Fresh peripheral blood, roughly 9.8 ml, was the PBMC source. Germline lookup yields CDR1 MNHEY and CDR2 SVGEGT. The V gene lost 8 bases and the J gene lost 5 bases, with 16 bases spanning the gap. The CDR3 runs 13 residues. The sample comes from a study of Graves' ophthalmopathy and Graves' hyperthyroidism. General study points: This model predicted ophthalmopathy progression (sensitivity about 67%, specificity around 72%).

The V gene is TRBV6-2 or TRBV6-3, the J gene TRBJ2-7, with a possible D match to TRBD1 (6 bases). The sequence was obtained from a woman between 25 and 40 years old with Graves' ophthalmopathy. The source material was blood. CDR3 amino acids: CASEDSPLHEQYF. CDR3 DNA: TGTGCCAGCGAGGACAGCCCCCTTCACGAGCAGTACTTC.